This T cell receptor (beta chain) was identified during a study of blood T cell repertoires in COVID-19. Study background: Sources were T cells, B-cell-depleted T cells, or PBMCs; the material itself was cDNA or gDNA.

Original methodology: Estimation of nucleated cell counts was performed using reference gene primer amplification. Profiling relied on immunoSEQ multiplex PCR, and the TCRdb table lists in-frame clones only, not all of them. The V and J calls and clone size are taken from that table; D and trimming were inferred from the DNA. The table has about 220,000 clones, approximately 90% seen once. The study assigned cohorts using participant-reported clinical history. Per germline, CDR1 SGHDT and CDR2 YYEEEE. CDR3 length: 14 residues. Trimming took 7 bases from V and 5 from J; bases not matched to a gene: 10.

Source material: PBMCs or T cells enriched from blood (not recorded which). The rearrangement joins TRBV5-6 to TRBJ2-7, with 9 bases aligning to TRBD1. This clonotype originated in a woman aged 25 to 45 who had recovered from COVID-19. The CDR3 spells CASLVRTGVNEQYF. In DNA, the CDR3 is TGTGCCAGCTTGGTTCGGACAGGGGTTAACGAGCAGTACTTC. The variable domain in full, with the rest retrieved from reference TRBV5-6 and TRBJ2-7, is DAGVTQSPTHLIKTRGQQVTLRCSPKSGHDTVSWYQQALGQGPQFIFQYYEEEERQRGNFPDRFSGHQFPNYSSELNVNALLLGDSALYLCASLVRTGVNEQYFGPGTRLTVT.